This TCR beta chain stems from a study of Graves' ophthalmopathy and Graves' hyperthyroidism. For the study at large: Investigators collected peripheral blood at initial diagnosis, before any treatment was given.

Amplified TCR beta CDR3 regions were obtained using RNA transcripts as template. In the first round, RT-PCR was carried out with HTBI primers, and a multiplex PCR formed the second round. TCRdb reprocessed the multiplex PCR reads via MiXCR and lists one record per CDR3 protein. The table has hundreds of thousands of distinct CDR3 sequences, about 44% seen once. V lost 8 bases and J 3 bases, leaving 11 bases between the germline ends. This CDR3 spans 13 amino acids. Source material: peripheral blood. This TCR was sampled from an adult man with Graves' ophthalmopathy. The chain recombines TRBV12-3 or TRBV12-4 with TRBJ1-5, with D possibly being TRBD1 (5 bases). For the CDR3, the DNA is TGTGCCAGCTCATCACAGGACAATCAGCCCCAGCATTTT. Translated: CASSSQDNQPQHF.